A selection of T cell receptor beta chains follows, all from one sample in a study of CD8+ T cells in alopecia areata. This table comes from immunoSEQ multiplex PCR, and its TCRdb copy is limited to in-frame clones, with some not included. Seen here are over 100,000 clones, about 49% observed once, and the top ten hold over 15%. This material consisted of CD8+ T cells sorted from blood, taken at week 0. These receptors originate from a human donor with alopecia areata. The CDR3 runs from the conserved cysteine through the conserved F or W.

TRBV2	TRBJ1-5	CASSWTKVGQPQHF
TRBV2	TRBJ2-6	CASSGTSVLTF
TRBV30	TRBJ2-2	CAWSQYTEENTGELFF
TRBV2	TRBJ2-7	CASSEAKAGGNYEQYF
TRBV27	TRBJ1-5	CASADRGYNQPQHF
TRBV30	TRBJ2-7	CAWSKGLPSLRSYEQYF
TRBV6-5	TRBJ1-5	CASSYGLLWPQHF
TRBV27	TRBJ2-7	CASSLGGDEQYF
TRBV4-1	TRBJ2-5	CASSRERGKETQYF
TRBV7-9	TRBJ2-1	CASSSLLPVGQGFHEQFF
TRBV29-1	TRBJ1-1	CSVELATGPTEAFF
TRBV30	TRBJ1-1	CAWRSVGAPNTEAFF
TRBV13	TRBJ1-1	CASSPLKDRGRTEAFF
TRBV30	TRBJ2-2	CAWTSVGTGELFF
TRBV18	TRBJ2-7	CASSPGGFTYEQYF
TRBV30	TRBJ1-3	CAWALGQGTGNTIYF
TRBV30	TRBJ1-2	CAWSLGAPRGYTF
TRBV29-1	TRBJ1-1	CSVEVPANTEAFF
TRBV15	TRBJ2-2	CATGDGGNTGELFF
TRBV4-2	TRBJ2-5	CASSHLEETGQETQYF
TRBV4-3	TRBJ2-3	CASSPTGDRTDTQYF
TRBV27	TRBJ2-5	CASTPGTSGGRVETQYF
TRBV7-9	TRBJ2-3	CASSIAGGSTDTQYF
TRBV18	TRBJ1-2	CASSPEEGHGYTF
TRBV29-1	TRBJ2-3	CSVAADTQCF
TRBV2	TRBJ1-2	CASIGFGTGAIYYGYTF
TRBV27	TRBJ1-6	CASMTGGYNSPLHF
TRBV7-2	TRBJ2-3	CASSLGPKSHTDTQYF
TRBV2	TRBJ2-7	CASRREPYEQYF